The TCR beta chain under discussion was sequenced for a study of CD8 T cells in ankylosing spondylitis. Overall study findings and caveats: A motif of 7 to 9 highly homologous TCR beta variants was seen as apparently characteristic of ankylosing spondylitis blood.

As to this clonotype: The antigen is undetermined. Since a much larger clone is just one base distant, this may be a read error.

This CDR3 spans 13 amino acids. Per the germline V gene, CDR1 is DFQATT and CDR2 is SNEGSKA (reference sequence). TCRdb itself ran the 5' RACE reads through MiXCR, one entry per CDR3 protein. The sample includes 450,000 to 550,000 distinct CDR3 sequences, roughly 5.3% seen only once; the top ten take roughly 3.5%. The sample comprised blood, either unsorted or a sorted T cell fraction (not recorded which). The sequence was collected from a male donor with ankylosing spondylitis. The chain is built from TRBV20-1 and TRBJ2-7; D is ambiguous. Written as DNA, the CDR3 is TGCCGTGCTACAAACCCGACTGGCTACGAGCAGTACTTC. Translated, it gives CRATNPTGYEQYF.